This T cell receptor (beta chain) was profiled in a study of T-cell reconstitution after alpha-beta-depleted transplantation in children. Study-wide points: Several hundred expanded graft clones reportedly gave rise to the alpha-beta T cells present about two months after transplant. The origin of high day-60 TCRbeta diversity in some patients lay in surviving recipient T cells and thymic progenitors.

In its sample, this clonotype was seen a few times. Its antigen is as yet unknown. A library of TCRbeta sequences, prepared with unique molecular identifiers, was generated. TCRdb re-analysed the PCR reads in MiXCR, keeping a single row per CDR3 protein. The sample gives hundreds of thousands of distinct CDR3 sequences, roughly a sixth of which show up once; around 44% is in the top ten. Germline V gene sequence: CDR1 ENHRY, CDR2 SYGVKD. V lost 2 bases and J lost 0, with 11 bases in between. This CDR3 comprises 16 residues. The receptor's source is a male patient between 2 and 15 years old who had a stem cell transplant for acute lymphoblastic leukemia, so the T cells may come from the graft donor. This chain uses TRBV10-3 with TRBJ2-1; D remains ambiguous. The sample was PBMCs, mostly from graft donor cells, taken 360 days after TCRalphabeta/CD19-depleted stem cell transplant. CDR3 sequence reads: CAISEEWRSSYNEQFF. In DNA form, the CDR3 reads TGTGCCATCAGTGAGGAGTGGCGGAGCTCCTACAATGAGCAGTTCTTC.